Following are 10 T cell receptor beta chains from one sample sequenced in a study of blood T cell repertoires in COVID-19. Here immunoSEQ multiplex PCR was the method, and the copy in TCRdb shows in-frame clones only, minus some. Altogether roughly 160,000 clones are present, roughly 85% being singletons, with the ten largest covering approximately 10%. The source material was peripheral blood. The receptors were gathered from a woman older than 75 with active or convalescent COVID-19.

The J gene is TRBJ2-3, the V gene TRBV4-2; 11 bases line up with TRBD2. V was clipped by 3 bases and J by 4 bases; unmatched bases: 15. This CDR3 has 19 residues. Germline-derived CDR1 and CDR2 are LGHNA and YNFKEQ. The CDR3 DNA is TGTGCCAGCAGCCAGGGACTAGCGGAGTGGGGTGTATGGGCAGATACGCAGTATTTT. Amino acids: CASSQGLAEWGVWADTQYF.

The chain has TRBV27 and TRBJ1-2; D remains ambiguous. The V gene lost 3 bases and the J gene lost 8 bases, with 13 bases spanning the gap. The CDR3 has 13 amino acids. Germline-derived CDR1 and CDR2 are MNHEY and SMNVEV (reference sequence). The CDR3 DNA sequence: TGTGCCAGCAGTTTTTCCGGGGTTAAGGGCTACACCTTC. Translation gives CASSFSGVKGYTF.

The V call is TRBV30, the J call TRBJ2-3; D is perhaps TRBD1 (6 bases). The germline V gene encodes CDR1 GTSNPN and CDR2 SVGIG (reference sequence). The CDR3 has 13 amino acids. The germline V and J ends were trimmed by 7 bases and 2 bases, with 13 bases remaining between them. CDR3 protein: CALSGVVTDTQYF. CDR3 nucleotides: TGTGCCTTATCAGGGGTCGTCACAGATACGCAGTATTTT. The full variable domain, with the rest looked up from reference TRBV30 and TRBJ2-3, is SQTIHQWPATLVQPVGSPLSLECTVEGTSNPNLYWYRQAAGRGLQLLFYSVGIGQISSEVPQNLSASRPQDRQFILSSKKLLLSDSGFYLCALSGVVTDTQYFGPGTRLTVL.

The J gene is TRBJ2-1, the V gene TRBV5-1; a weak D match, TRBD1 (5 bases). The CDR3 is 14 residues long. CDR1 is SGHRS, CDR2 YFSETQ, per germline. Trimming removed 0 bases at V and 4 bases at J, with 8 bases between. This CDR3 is CASSLVQGYNEQFF. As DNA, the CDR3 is TGCGCCAGCAGCTTGGTGCAGGGATACAATGAGCAGTTCTTC. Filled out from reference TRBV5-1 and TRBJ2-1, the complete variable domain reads KAGVTQTPRYLIKTRGQQVTLSCSPISGHRSVSWYQQTPGQGLQFLFEYFSETQRNKGNFPGRFSGRQFSNSRSEMNVSTLELGDSALYLCASSLVQGYNEQFFGPGTRLTVL.

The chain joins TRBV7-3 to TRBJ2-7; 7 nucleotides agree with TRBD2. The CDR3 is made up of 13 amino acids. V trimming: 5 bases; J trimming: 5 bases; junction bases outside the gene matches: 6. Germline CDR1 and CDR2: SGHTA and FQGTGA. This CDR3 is CASSPSGGHEQYF. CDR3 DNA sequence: TGTGCCAGCAGCCCCTCGGGAGGCCACGAGCAGTACTTC.

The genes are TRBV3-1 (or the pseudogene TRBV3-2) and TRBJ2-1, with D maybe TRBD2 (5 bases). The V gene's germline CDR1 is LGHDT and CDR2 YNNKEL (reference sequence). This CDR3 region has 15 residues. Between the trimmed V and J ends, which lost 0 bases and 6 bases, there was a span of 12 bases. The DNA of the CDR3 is TGTGCCAGCAGCCAAGATACCCTGGGAGCCAATGAGCAGTTCTTC. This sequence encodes CASSQDTLGANEQFF.

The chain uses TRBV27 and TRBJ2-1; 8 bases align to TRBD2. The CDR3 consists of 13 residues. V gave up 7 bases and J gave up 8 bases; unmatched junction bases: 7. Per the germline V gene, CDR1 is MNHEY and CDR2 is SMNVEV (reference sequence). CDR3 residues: CASKLAGYDEQFF. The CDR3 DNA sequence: TGTGCCAGCAAATTAGCGGGGTACGATGAGCAGTTCTTC.

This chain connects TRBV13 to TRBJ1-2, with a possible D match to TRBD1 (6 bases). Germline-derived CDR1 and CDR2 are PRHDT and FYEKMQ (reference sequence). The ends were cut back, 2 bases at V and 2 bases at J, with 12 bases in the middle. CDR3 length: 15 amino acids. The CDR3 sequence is CASSLSGELNYGYTF. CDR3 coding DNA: TGTGCCAGCAGCTTATCAGGGGAGTTGAACTATGGCTACACCTTC.

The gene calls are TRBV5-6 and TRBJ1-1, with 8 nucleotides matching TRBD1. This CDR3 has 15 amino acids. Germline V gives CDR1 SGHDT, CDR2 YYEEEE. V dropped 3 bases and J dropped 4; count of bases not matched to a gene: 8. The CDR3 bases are TGTGCCAGCAGCTCACAGGGGGGCCAGGGCACTGAAGCTTTCTTT. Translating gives CASSSQGGQGTEAFF.

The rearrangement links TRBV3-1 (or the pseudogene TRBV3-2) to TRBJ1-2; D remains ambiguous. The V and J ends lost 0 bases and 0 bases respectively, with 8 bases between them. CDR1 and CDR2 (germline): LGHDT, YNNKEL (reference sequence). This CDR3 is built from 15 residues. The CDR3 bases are TGTGCCAGCAGCCAAGATCTTTCTGCTAACTATGGCTACACCTTC. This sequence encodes CASSQDLSANYGYTF.